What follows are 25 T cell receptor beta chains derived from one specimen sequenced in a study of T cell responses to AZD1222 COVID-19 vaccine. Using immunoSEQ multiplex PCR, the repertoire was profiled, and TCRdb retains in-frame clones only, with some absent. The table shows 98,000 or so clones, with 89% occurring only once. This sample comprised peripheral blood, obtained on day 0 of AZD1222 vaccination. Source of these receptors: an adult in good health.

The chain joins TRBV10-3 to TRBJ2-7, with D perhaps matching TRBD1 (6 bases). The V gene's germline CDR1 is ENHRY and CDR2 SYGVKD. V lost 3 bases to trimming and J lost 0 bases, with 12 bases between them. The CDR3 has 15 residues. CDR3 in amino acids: CAISEGVGASYEQYF. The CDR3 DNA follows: TGTGCCATCAGTGAAGGAGTGGGGGCCTCCTACGAGCAGTACTTC.

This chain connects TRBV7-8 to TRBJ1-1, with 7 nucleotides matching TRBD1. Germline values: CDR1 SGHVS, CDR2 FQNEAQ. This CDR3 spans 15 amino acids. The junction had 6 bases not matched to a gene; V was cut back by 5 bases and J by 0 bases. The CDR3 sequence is CASSLGTELNTEAFF. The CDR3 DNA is TGTGCCAGCAGCCTCGGGACAGAATTGAACACTGAAGCTTTCTTT.

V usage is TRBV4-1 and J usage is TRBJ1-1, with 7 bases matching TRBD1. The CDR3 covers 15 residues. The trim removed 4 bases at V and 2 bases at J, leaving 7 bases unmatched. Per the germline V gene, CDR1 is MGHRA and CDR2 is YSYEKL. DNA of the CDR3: TGCGCCAGCAGCCGTGGGGACAGATTAAACACTGAAGCTTTCTTT. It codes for CASSRGDRLNTEAFF.

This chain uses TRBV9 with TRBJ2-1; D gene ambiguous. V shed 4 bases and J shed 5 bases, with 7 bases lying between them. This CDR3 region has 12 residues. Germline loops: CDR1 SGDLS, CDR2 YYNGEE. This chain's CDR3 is CASSIPNNEQFF. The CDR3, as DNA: TGTGCCAGCAGCATTCCTAACAATGAGCAGTTCTTC.

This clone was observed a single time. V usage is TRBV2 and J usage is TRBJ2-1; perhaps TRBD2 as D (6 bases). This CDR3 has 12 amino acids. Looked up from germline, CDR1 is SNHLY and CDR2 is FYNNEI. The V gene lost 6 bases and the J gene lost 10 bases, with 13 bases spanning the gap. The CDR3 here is CASRVTSREQFF. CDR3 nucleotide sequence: TGTGCCAGCAGGGTTACTAGCAGGGAGCAGTTCTTC.

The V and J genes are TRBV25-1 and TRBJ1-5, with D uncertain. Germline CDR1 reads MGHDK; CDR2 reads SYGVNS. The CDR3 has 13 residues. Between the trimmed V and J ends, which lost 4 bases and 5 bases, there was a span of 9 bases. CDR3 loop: CASSGSSHQPQHF. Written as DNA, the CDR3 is TGTGCCAGCAGTGGCTCGAGCCATCAGCCCCAGCATTTT.

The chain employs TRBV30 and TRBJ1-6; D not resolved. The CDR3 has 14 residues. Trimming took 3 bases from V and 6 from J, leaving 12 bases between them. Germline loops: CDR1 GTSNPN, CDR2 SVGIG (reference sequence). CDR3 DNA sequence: TGTGCCTGGAGGATAAACAGTCGTAATTCACCCCTCCACTTT. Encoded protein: CAWRINSRNSPLHF. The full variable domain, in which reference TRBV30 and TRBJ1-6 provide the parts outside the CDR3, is SQTIHQWPATLVQPVGSPLSLECTVEGTSNPNLYWYRQAAGRGLQLLFYSVGIGQISSEVPQNLSASRPQDRQFILSSKKLLLSDSGFYLCAWRINSRNSPLHFGNGTRLTVT.

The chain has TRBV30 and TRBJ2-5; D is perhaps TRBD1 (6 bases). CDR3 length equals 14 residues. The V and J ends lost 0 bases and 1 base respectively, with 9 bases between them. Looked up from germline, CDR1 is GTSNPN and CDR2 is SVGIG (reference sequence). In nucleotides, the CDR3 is TGTGCCTGGAGTGTAGGGACAATCCAAGAGACCCAGTACTTC. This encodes CAWSVGTIQETQYF.

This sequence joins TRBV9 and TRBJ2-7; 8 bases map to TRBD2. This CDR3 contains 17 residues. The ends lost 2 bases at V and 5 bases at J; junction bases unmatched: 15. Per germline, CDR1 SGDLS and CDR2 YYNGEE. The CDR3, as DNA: TGTGCCAGCAGCGTGGGGACTAGTTTCGTTACCGCCCACGAGCAGTACTTC. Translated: CASSVGTSFVTAHEQYF.

The CDR3 DNA is TGTGCCAGCAGCCTGACAGATACGCAGTATTTT. Translated, it gives CASSLTDTQYF. The chain uses TRBV11-3 and TRBJ2-3; D not resolved. Deletions cut 5 bases from V and 3 bases from J, with 3 bases between. The CDR3 is 11 amino acids. CDR1 is SGHNT, CDR2 YENEEA, per germline. The full variable domain, rest sourced from reference TRBV11-3 and TRBJ2-3, is EAGVVQSPRYKIIEKKQPVAFWCNPISGHNTLYWYLQNLGQGPELLIRYENEEAVDDSQLPKDRFSAERLKGVDSTLKIQPAELGDSAVYLCASSLTDTQYFGPGTRLTVL.

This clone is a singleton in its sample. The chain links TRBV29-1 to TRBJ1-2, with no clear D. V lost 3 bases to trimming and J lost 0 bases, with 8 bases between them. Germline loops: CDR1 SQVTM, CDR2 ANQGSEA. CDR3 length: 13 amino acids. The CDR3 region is CSVDGEPNYGYTF. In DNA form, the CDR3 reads TGCAGCGTTGATGGGGAACCTAACTATGGCTACACCTTC.

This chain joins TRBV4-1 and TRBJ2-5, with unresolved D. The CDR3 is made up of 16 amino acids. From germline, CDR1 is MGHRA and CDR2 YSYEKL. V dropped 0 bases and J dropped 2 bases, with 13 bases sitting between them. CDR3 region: CASSQELTPAQETQYF. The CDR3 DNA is TGCGCCAGCAGCCAAGAATTAACGCCCGCACAAGAGACCCAGTACTTC.

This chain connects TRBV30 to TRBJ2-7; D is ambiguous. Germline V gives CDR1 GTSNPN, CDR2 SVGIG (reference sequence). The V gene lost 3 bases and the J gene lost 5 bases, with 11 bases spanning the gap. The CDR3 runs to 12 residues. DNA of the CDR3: TGTGCCTGGAGCGGTGATAGGAACGAGCAGTACTTC. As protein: CAWSGDRNEQYF.

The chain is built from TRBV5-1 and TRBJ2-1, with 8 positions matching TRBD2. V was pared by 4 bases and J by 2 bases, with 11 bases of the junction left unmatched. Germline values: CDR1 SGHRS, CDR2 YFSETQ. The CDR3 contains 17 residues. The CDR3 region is CASSTGGSGDAYNEQFF. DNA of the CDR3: TGCGCCAGCAGCACGGGGGGTAGCGGGGACGCCTACAATGAGCAGTTCTTC. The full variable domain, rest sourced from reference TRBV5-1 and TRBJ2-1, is KAGVTQTPRYLIKTRGQQVTLSCSPISGHRSVSWYQQTPGQGLQFLFEYFSETQRNKGNFPGRFSGRQFSNSRSEMNVSTLELGDSALYLCASSTGGSGDAYNEQFFGPGTRLTVL.

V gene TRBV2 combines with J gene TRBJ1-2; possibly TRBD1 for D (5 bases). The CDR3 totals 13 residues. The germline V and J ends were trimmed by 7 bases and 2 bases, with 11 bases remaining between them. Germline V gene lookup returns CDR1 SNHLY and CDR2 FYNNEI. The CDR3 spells CASIDSSNYGYTF. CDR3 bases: TGTGCCAGCATTGACAGCTCCAACTATGGCTACACCTTC.

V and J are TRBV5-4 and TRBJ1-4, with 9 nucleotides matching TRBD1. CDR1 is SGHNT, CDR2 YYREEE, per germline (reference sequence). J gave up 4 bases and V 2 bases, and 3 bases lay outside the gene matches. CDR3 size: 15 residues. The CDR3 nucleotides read TGTGCCAGCAGCTTACCGGGACAGGGTAATGAAAAACTGTTTTTT. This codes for CASSLPGQGNEKLFF.

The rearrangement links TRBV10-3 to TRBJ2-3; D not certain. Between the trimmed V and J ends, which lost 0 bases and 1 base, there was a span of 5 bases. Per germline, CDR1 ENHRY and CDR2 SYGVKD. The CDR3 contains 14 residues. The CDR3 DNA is TGTGCCATCAGTGAGTCGCAGGGCACAGATACGCAGTATTTT. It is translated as CAISESQGTDTQYF.

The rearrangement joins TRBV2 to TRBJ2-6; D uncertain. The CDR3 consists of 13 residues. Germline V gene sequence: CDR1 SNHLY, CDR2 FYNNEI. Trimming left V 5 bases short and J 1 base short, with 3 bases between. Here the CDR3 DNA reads TGTGCCAGCAGTTTTTCTGGGGCCAACGTCCTGACTTTC. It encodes CASSFSGANVLTF.

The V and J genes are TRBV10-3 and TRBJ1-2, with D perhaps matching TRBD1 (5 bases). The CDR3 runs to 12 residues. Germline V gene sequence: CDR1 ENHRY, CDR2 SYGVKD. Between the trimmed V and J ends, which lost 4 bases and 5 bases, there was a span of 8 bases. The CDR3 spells CAISGWGYGYTF. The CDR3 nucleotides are TGTGCCATCAGTGGATGGGGGTATGGCTACACCTTC.

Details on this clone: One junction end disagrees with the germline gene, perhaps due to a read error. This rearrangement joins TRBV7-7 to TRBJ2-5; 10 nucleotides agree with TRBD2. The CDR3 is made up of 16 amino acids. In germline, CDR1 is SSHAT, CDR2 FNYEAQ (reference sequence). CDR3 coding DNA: TGTGCTAGCAGCGCCAGACTAGCGGGCCGCCAAGAGACCCAGTACTTC. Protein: CASSARLAGRQETQYF.

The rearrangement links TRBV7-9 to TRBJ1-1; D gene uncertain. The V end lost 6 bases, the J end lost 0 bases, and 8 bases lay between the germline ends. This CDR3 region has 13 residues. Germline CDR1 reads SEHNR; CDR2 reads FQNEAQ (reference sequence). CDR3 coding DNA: TGTGCCAGCAGTTTAAAAGTGAACACTGAAGCTTTCTTT. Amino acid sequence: CASSLKVNTEAFF.

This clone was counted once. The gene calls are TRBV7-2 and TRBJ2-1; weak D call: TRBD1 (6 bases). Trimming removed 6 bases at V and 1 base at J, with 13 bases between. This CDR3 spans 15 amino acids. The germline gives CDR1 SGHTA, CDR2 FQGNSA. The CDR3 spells CASRSNRESYNEQFF. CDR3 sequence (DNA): TGTGCCAGCAGATCTAACAGGGAATCCTACAATGAGCAGTTCTTC.

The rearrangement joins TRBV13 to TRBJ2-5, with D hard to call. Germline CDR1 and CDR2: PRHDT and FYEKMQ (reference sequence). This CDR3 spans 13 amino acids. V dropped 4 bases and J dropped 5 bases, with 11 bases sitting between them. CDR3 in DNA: TGTGCCAGCAGCTGGACCGTCAGTGAGACCCAGTACTTC. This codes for CASSWTVSETQYF.

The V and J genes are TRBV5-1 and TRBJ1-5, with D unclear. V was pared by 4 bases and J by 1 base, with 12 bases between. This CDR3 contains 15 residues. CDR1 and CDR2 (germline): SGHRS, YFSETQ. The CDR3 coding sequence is TGCGCCAGCAGCGAGCACAGTGGGAGCAATCAGCCCCAGCATTTT. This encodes CASSEHSGSNQPQHF.

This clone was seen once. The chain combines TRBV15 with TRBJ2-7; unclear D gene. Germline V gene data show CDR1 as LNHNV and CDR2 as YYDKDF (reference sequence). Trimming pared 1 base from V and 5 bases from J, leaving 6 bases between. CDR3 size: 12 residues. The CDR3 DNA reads TGTGCCACCAGCAGAGGGGCTAACGAGCAGTACTTC. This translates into CATSRGANEQYF.